This T cell receptor beta chain was sequenced in a study of blood T cell repertoires in COVID-19. The V and J ends lost 6 bases and 5 bases respectively, with 19 bases between them. Germline CDR1 and CDR2: ENHRY and SYGVKD. This CDR3 has 16 amino acids. Sequenced by immunoSEQ multiplex PCR; TCRdb stores in-frame clones only, minus some. The sample lists 88,000 or so clones, about 92% occurring once. The V and J genes are TRBV10-3 and TRBJ2-2; TRBD2 is a possible D gene (7 bases). Sequenced material: peripheral blood. This clonotype was obtained from a man in his forties or fifties with acute or convalescent COVID-19. CDR3 region: CAISGWGGLGTGELFF. CDR3 sequence (DNA): TGTGCCATCAGCGGCTGGGGGGGCCTGGGGACCGGGGAGCTGTTTTTT.